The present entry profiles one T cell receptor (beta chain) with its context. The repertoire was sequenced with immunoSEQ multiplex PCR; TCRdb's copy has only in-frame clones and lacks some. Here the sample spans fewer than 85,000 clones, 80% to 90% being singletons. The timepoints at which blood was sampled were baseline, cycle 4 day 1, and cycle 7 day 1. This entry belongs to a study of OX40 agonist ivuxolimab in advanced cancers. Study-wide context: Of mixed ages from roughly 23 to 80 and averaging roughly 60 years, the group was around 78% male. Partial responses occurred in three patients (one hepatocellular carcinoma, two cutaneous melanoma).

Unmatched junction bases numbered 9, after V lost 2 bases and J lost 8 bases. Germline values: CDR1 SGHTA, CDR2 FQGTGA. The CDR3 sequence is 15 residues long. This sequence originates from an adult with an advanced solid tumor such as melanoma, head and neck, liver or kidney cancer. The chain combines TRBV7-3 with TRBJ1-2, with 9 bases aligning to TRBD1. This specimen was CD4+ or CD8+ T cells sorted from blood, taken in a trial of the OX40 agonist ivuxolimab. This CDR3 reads CASSLGGTGQQGYTF. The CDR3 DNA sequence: TGTGCCAGCAGCTTAGGCGGGACAGGGCAACAGGGCTACACCTTC.